The clone carrying this T cell receptor beta chain came up a few times. Antigen unknown. As the sequencing template, cDNA was produced by extracting RNA and reverse transcribing it. Profiling relied on immunoSEQ multiplex PCR, and the TCRdb table lists in-frame clones only, not all of them. The table includes more than 200,000 clones, roughly three fifths detected once. This sample stems from a study of CD8+ T cells in alopecia areata. At the level of the study: Twice daily, treated patients received 5 to 10 mg of oral tofacitinib.

The CDR3 is made up of 14 amino acids. The germline gives CDR1 SGHRS, CDR2 YFSETQ. Trimming pared 4 bases from V and 2 bases from J, leaving 13 bases between. Described treatment: oral pan-JAK inhibitor, 5-10 mg twice daily. Study results and caveats: Many expanded lesional clones persisted in scalp and blood during tofacitinib. Scalp clonality decreased significantly with tofacitinib, and so did expanded CD8+ clones among the top 100. Clonality exceeded that of normal scalp in lesional scalp, most notably in alopecia totalis/universalis.

This specimen was CD4+ T cells sorted from blood, taken around week 46, from a patient treated with tofacitinib. This receptor was taken from a human donor with alopecia areata. The V and J genes are TRBV5-1 and TRBJ2-7, with D uncertain. The CDR3 DNA follows: TGCGCCAGCAGCGCTGGGCCAGTTGCCTACGAGCAGTACTTC. Amino acids: CASSAGPVAYEQYF. Variable domain in full (rest from reference TRBV5-1 and TRBJ2-7): KAGVTQTPRYLIKTRGQQVTLSCSPISGHRSVSWYQQTPGQGLQFLFEYFSETQRNKGNFPGRFSGRQFSNSRSEMNVSTLELGDSALYLCASSAGPVAYEQYFGPGTRLTVT.